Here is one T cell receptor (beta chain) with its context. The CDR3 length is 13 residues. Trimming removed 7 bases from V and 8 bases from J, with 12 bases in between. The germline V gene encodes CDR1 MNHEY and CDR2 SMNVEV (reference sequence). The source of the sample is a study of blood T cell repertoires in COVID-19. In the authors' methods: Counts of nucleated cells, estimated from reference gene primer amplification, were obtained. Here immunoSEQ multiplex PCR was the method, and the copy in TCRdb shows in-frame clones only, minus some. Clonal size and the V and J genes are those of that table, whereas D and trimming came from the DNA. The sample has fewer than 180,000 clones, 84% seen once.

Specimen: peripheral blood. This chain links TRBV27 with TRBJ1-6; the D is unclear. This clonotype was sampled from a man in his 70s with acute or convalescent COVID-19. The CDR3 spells CASNEGRDSPLHF. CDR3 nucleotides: TGTGCCAGCAATGAGGGTAGGGATTCACCCCTCCACTTT.